Below are 17 T cell receptor beta chains sequenced from a single sample in a study of T cells in Graves' hyperthyroidism and ophthalmopathy. RNA transcripts served as the template for amplifying TCR beta CDR3 regions. TCR CDR3 regions were first amplified by RT-PCR with HTBI primers. TCRdb re-derived calls from the multiplex PCR reads in MiXCR, one entry per CDR3 protein. This repertoire shows roughly 640,000 distinct CDR3 sequences, approximately 15% found once; its top ten account for 2.5% to 4%. The material sequenced was blood. All receptors derive from a middle-aged woman with Graves' ophthalmopathy.

This clonotype has a handful of counts. Here the CDR3 DNA reads TGTGCCAGTGGGGCCTCCGTCCTTGAAGCTTTCTTT. Protein product: CASGASVLEAFF. The chain employs TRBV19 and TRBJ1-1; a weak D match, TRBD1 (5 bases). CDR3 size: 12 residues. Trimming shortened V by 8 bases and J by 7 bases, and 14 bases separated the two germline ends. From germline, CDR1 is LNHDA and CDR2 SQIVND (reference sequence).

This clonotype has only a few counts. V is TRBV2 and J is TRBJ1-5; D is unresolved. This CDR3 is built from 14 residues. The germline V gene has CDR1 SNHLY and CDR2 FYNNEI. Trimming stripped 7 bases from V and 0 bases from J, with 10 bases between. CDR3 sequence reads: CASTGELSNQPQHF. CDR3 bases: TGTGCCAGCACGGGAGAACTTAGCAATCAGCCCCAGCATTTT.

J is TRBJ1-2 and V is TRBV27; possibly TRBD1 for D (6 bases). Germline V gene lookup returns CDR1 MNHEY and CDR2 SMNVEV (reference sequence). V dropped 2 bases and J dropped 8 bases, with 24 bases sitting between them. This CDR3 is built from 17 residues. CDR3 coding DNA: TGTGCCAGCAGTTTAAACCCTAGCGGACAGCGGGCTGGAGGCTACACCTTC. This codes for CASSLNPSGQRAGGYTF.

The chain joins TRBV6-1 to TRBJ1-2; TRBD1 aligns across 8 bases. Germline V gives CDR1 MNHNS, CDR2 SASEGT. V was clipped by 10 bases and J by 5 bases; unmatched bases: 6. The CDR3 consists of 12 residues. CDR3 DNA: TGTGCCACCTCCAGGGGGCCGTATGGCTACACCTTC. As protein: CATSRGPYGYTF.

This clonotype was observed at least ten times. The gene calls are TRBV6-2 or TRBV6-3 and TRBJ2-1, with a weak D call TRBD1 (6 bases). Trimming removed 8 bases at V and 0 bases at J, with 20 bases between. This CDR3 spans 17 amino acids. Germline V gene lookup returns CDR1 MNHEY and CDR2 SVGEGT. The CDR3 coding sequence is TGTGCCAGCTCCCGGGACAAGGCCCCAAGCTCCTACAATGAGCAGTTCTTC. Protein sequence: CASSRDKAPSSYNEQFF.

The chain combines TRBV19 with TRBJ2-2; unclear D gene. The CDR3 spans 15 residues. Trimming took 3 bases from V and 3 from J, leaving 11 bases between them. CDR1 and CDR2 from the germline V gene are LNHDA and SQIVND (reference sequence). The CDR3 DNA reads as TGTGCCAGTAGTATTTTTCTGGGGTACACCGGGGAGCTGTTTTTT. This sequence encodes CASSIFLGYTGELFF.

This clonotype was detected a few times. This sequence joins TRBV19 and TRBJ1-5, with D unresolved. The CDR3 totals 16 residues. Trimming cost V 3 bases and J 9 bases, with 21 bases left between them. The germline CDR1 and CDR2 sequences are LNHDA and SQIVND (reference sequence). CDR3 loop: CASSIPLVRSGRPQHF. The CDR3 nucleotides read TGTGCCAGTAGTATCCCTCTGGTCAGGTCTGGACGGCCCCAGCATTTT. Drawing the rest from reference TRBV19 and TRBJ1-5, the complete variable domain is DGGITQSPKYLFRKEGQNVTLSCEQNLNHDAMYWYRQDPGQGLRLIYYSQIVNDFQKGDIAEGYSVSREKKESFPLTVTSAQKNPTAFYLCASSIPLVRSGRPQHFGDGTRLSIL.

The CDR3 nucleotides read TGCGCCAGCAGCCATCAAAAGGGTGAATACGAGCAGTACTTC. Residues: CASSHQKGEYEQYF. The rearrangement joins TRBV4-1 to TRBJ2-7; D unclear. The V end lost 3 bases, the J end lost 4 bases, and 13 bases lay between the germline ends. Per germline, CDR1 MGHRA and CDR2 YSYEKL. The CDR3 is 14 residues long.

V gene TRBV2 combines with J gene TRBJ2-7; 10 nucleotides align to TRBD2. CDR1 is SNHLY and CDR2 is FYNNEI in the germline V gene. The CDR3 contains 16 residues. V dropped 0 bases and J dropped 4; count of bases not matched to a gene: 6. The CDR3 coding sequence is TGTGCCAGCAGTGAAGCGCAGGGACTAGCGACTTACGAGCAGTACTTC. Its translation: CASSEAQGLATYEQYF.

This clonotype appeared a few times. In DNA, the CDR3 is TGCAGTAGCCACAGGGGGGACACTGAAGCTTTCTTT. Amino acid sequence: CSSHRGDTEAFF. The chain combines TRBV20-1 with TRBJ1-1; 8 nucleotides match TRBD1. Germline CDR1 and CDR2: DFQATT and SNEGSKA (reference sequence). The CDR3 length is 12 residues. Trimming removed 8 bases from V and 3 bases from J; junction bases left unmatched: 5.

This clonotype has at least ten counts. The V call is TRBV6-4, the J call TRBJ2-2; D is undetermined. V lost 0 bases and J lost 5, with 4 bases in between. The CDR3 has 13 amino acids. Germline-derived CDR1 and CDR2 are MRHNA and SNTAGT. The CDR3 DNA is TGTGCCAGCAGTGACTCGGAGACCGGGGAGCTGTTTTTT. Translating gives CASSDSETGELFF.

The J gene is TRBJ2-3, the V gene TRBV19; 8 nucleotides line up with TRBD1. The CDR3 totals 15 residues. Germline CDR1 reads LNHDA; CDR2 reads SQIVND (reference sequence). The junction had 10 bases not matched to a gene; V was cut back by 7 bases and J by 4 bases. CDR3 coding DNA: TGTGCCAGTACCTCGACATGGACAGGGTCAGATACGCAGTATTTT. It yields the protein CASTSTWTGSDTQYF.

This clonotype was recorded once. Since a much larger clone is just one base distant, this may be a read error. This chain links TRBV20-1 with TRBJ2-7; 12 positions match TRBD1. This CDR3 is 14 amino acids long. Germline V gives CDR1 DFQATT, CDR2 SNEGSKA (reference sequence). The CDR3 sequence is CIAQGQGATYEQYF. Written as DNA, the CDR3 is TGCATTGCCCAGGGACAGGGGGCAACCTACGAGCAGTACTTC.

The genes are TRBV3-1 and TRBJ2-6, with 7 nucleotides matching TRBD1. The CDR3 loop spans 16 amino acids. CDR1 is LGHDT and CDR2 is YNNKEL in the germline V gene (reference sequence). V shed 0 bases and J 3 bases; nucleotides not matched to a gene: 2. The CDR3 nucleotides are TGTGCCAGCAGCCAAGAAGGGGGCTATGGGGCCAACGTCCTGACTTTC. As protein: CASSQEGGYGANVLTF.

V gene TRBV30 combines with J gene TRBJ2-1, with 8 bases matching TRBD2. There are 15 residues in the CDR3. Per the germline V gene, CDR1 is GTSNPN and CDR2 is SVGIG (reference sequence). The CDR3 here is CGGVQGGRPYNEQFF. CDR3 DNA: TGTGGGGGCGTCCAGGGCGGGAGGCCCTACAATGAGCAGTTCTTC.

This clonotype has only a few counts. This rearrangement joins TRBV6-1 to TRBJ2-3, with D unclear. The CDR3 runs to 14 residues. The germline CDR1 and CDR2 sequences are MNHNS and SASEGT. V lost 2 bases, J lost 4 bases, and 10 bases lay in between. CDR3 amino acids: CASSEMVPPDTQYF. Written as DNA, the CDR3 is TGTGCCAGCAGTGAAATGGTACCCCCAGATACGCAGTATTTT.

This clonotype was seen at least ten times. V usage is TRBV19 and J usage is TRBJ2-1; tentatively, D is TRBD1 or TRBD2 (5 bases each). Deletions cut 7 bases from V and 9 bases from J, with 13 bases between. The germline gives CDR1 LNHDA, CDR2 SQIVND (reference sequence). This CDR3 contains 12 residues. The CDR3 DNA reads TGTGCCAGTACCTGGGGGACCGGTGAGCAGTTCTTC. It encodes CASTWGTGEQFF.